This TCR beta chain comes out of a study of T cell responses to AZD1222 COVID-19 vaccine. Study findings and constraints: Only a handful of AZD1222 recipients were seropositive at baseline. Vaccine-associated CD4 TCRs spanned spike, dominant at 160-218 and 743-854.

This CDR3 spans 14 amino acids. V was pared by 0 bases and J by 6 bases, with 12 bases between. Germline V gene data show CDR1 as SGHTA and CDR2 as FQGNSA. Sequencing used immunoSEQ multiplex PCR; TCRdb keeps in-frame clones, though not all of them. The sample lists under 250,000 clones, about 92% occurring once. A note on this clone: The antigen is unknown.

The chain carries TRBV7-2 and TRBJ2-7, with D perhaps TRBD1 (6 bases). This sample comprised peripheral blood, obtained on day 0 of MenACWY control vaccination. This sequence originates from an adult in good health. CDR3 protein: CASSLAQQGSEQYF. Here the CDR3 DNA reads TGTGCCAGCAGCTTAGCCCAACAGGGTTCCGAGCAGTACTTC. Complete variable domain (other parts from reference TRBV7-2 and TRBJ2-7): GAGVSQSPSNKVTEKGKDVELRCDPISGHTALYWYRQSLGQGLEFLIYFQGNSAPDKSGLPSDRFSAERTGGSVSTLTIQRTQQEDSAVYLCASSLAQQGSEQYFGPGTRLTVT.